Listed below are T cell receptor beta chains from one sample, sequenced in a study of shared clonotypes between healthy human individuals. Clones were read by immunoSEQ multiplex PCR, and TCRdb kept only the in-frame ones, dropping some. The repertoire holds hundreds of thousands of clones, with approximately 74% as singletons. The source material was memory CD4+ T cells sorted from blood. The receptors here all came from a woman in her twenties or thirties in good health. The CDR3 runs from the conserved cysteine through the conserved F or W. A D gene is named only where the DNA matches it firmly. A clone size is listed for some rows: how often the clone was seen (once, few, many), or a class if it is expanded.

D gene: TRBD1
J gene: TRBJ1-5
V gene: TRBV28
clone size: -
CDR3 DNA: TGTGCCAGCAGTCCGAAGACAGGGATCAGATCTCAGCCCCAGCATTTT
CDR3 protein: CASSPKTGIRSQPQHF

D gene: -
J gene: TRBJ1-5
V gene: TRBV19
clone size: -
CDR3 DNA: TGTGCCAGTAGTATTGCTTCACTCAATCAGCCCCAGCATTTT
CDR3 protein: CASSIASLNQPQHF

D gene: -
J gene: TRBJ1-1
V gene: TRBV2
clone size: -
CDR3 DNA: TGTGCCAGCGGCATAGGGAACCTGAACACTGAAGCTTTCTTT
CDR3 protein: CASGIGNLNTEAFF

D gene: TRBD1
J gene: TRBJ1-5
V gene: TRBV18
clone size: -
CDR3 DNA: TGTGCCAGCTCACCCCAAGGACAGGGCGTCCAGCCCCAGCATTTT
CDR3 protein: CASSPQGQGVQPQHF

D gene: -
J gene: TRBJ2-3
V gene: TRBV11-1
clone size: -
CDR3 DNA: TGTGCCAGCAGCTCCATAGCGGAGGGCACAGATACGCAGTATTTT
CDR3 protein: CASSSIAEGTDTQYF

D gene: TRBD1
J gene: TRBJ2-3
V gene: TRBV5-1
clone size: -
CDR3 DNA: TGCGCCAGCAGCGTCGCACAGGGGGTTAGCACAGATACGCAGTATTTT
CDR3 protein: CASSVAQGVSTDTQYF

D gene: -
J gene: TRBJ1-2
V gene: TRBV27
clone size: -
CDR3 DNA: TGTGCCATGCCGCGTAACTATGGCTACACCTTC
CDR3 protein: CAMPRNYGYTF

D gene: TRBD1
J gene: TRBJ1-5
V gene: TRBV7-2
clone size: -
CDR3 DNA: TGTGCCAGCAGCCCGGGGACAGGCAATAATCAGCCCCAGCATTTT
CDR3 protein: CASSPGTGNNQPQHF

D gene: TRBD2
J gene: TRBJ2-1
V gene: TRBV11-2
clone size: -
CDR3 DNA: TGTGCCAGCAGCTCAACCGGGACTAGCGGGAGGGCCCTCAATGAGCAGTTCTTC
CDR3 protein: CASSSTGTSGRALNEQFF

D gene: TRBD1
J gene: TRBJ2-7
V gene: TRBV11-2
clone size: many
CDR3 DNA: TGTGCCAGCAGCTTAGATGGATCCGGGACAGGGTTTCACGAGCAGTACTTC
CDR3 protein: CASSLDGSGTGFHEQYF

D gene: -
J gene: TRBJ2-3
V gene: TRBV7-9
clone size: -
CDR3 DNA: TGTGCCAGCAGCTTAGGCCTCGGAGTCCTCCTCACAGATACGCAGTATTTT
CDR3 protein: CASSLGLGVLLTDTQYF

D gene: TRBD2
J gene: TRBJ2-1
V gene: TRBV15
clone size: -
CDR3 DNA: TGTGCCACCAGTGGACTAGCGGGAGGGAAATACAATGAGCAGTTCTTC
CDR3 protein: CATSGLAGGKYNEQFF

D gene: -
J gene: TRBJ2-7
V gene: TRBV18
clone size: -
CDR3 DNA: TGTGCCAGCTCACCACAGCGGGACAACTACGAGCAGTACTTC
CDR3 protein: CASSPQRDNYEQYF

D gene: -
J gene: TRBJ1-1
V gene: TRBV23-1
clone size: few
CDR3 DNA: TGCGCCAGCAGTCATCCGGGGGGGACAAACACTGAAGCTTTCTTT
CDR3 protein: CASSHPGGTNTEAFF

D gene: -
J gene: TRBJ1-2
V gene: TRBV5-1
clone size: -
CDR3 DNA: TGCGCCAGCAGCTTGGCCGAACCGACCTCTGGCTACACCTTC
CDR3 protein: CASSLAEPTSGYTF

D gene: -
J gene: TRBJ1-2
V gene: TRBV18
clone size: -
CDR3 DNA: TGTGCCAGCTCACCGGACGTCGGGCAGGGTTATGGCTACACCTTC
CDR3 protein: CASSPDVGQGYGYTF

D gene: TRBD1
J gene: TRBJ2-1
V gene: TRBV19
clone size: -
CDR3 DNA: TGTGCCAGTTGCGACAGGGGGGGCTTAAATGAGCAGTTCTTC
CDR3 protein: CASCDRGGLNEQFF

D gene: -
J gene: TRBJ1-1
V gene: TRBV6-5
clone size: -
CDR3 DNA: TGTGCCAGCAGTTGGAGCGGCCTTAACACTGAAGCTTTCTTT
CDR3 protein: CASSWSGLNTEAFF

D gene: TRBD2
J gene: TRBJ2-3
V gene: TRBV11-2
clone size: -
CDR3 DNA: TGTGCCAGCAGCTTAGATTGGCTAGCGGGAGGAACAGATACGCAGTATTTT
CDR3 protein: CASSLDWLAGGTDTQYF

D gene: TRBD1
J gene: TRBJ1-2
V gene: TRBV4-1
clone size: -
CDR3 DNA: TGCGCCAGCAGCCACTGGATGCGACAGGGGGCTTACGGCTACACCTTC
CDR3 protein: CASSHWMRQGAYGYTF

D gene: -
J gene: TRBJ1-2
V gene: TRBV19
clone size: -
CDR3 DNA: TGTGCCAGTAGTATAGATCGGGCCGTCCCGGGCGATGGCTACACCTTC
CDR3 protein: CASSIDRAVPGDGYTF

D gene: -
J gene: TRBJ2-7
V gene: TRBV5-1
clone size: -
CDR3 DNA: TGCGCCAGCAGCGCCAACGCGCCCCCCTACGAGCAGTACTTC
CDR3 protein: CASSANAPPYEQYF

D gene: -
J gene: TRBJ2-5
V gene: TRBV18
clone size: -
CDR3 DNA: TGTGCCAGCTCGCCCGGGAACCCCAGAGAGACCCAGTACTTC
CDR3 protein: CASSPGNPRETQYF

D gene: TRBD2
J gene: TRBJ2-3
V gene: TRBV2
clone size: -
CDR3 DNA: TGTGCCAGCAGTGGGTTAGCGGGCCCAGATACGCAGTATTTT
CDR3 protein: CASSGLAGPDTQYF

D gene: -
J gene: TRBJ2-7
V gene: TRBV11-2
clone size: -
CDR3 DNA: TGTGCCAGCAGCTTAGTGTCCGGGGGCTACGAGCAGTACTTC
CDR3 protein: CASSLVSGGYEQYF

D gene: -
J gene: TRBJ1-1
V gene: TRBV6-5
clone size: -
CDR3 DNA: TGTGCCAGCAAGGGACAAACTGAAGCTTTCTTT
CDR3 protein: CASKGQTEAFF

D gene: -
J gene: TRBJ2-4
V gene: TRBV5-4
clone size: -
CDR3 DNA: TGTGCCAGCAGCATCCTTAGCAGAACCAAAAACATTCAGTACTTC
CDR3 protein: CASSILSRTKNIQYF

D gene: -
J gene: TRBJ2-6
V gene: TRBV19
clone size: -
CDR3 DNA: TGTGCCAGTAGTATTAAAGGGGCTGGGGCCAACGTCCTGACTTTC
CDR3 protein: CASSIKGAGANVLTF

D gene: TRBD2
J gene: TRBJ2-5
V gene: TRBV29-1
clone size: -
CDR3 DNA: TGCAGCGTTGAAGATCGGCGAGGGACTAGCGGGAGTGGGGAGACCCAGTACTTC
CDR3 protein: CSVEDRRGTSGSGETQYF

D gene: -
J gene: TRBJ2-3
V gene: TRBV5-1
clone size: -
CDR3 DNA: TGCGCCAGCAGCTTTGGGCAGACCGATACGCAGTATTTT
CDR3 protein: CASSFGQTDTQYF

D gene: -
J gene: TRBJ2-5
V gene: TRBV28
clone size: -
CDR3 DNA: TGTGCCAGCAGTTTATTAGGGGCGAAGACCCAGTACTTC
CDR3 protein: CASSLLGAKTQYF

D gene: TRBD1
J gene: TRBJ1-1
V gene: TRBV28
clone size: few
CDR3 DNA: TGTGCCAGCAGTACTTCCCACAGGGGGCAAACTGAAGCTTTCTTT
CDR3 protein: CASSTSHRGQTEAFF

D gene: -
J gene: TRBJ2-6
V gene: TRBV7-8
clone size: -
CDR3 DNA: TGTGCCAGCAGCGAAAACTTCCCACAAAGTCGGGCCAACGTCCTGACTTTC
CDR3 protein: CASSENFPQSRANVLTF

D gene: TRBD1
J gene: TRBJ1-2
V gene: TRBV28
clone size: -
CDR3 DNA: TGTGCCAGCAGTTCGGGACAGGGGGCACATGGCTACACCTTC
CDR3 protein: CASSSGQGAHGYTF

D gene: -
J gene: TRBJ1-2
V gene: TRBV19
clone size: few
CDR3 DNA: TGTGCCAGTAGTATCTTTGGGACCACTAACTATGGCTACACCTTC
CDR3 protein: CASSIFGTTNYGYTF

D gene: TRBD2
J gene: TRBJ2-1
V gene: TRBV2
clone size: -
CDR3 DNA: TGTGCCAGCAGTTATGCTAGCGGACGCCTGGCTGATGAGCAGTTCTTC
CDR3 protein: CASSYASGRLADEQFF

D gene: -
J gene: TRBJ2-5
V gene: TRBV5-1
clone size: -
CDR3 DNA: TGCGCCAGCAGCCCCCCGAGGGACGGGCAGGGGGAGACCCAGTACTTC
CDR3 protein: CASSPPRDGQGETQYF

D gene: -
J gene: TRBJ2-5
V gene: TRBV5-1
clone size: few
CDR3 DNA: TGCGCCAGCAGCTTGGGAGGGTTAGGGGAGACCCAGTACTTC
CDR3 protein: CASSLGGLGETQYF

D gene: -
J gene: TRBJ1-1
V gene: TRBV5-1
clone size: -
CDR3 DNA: TGCGCCAGCAGCTTGACTGGCTTCCAGGAAGCTGAAGCTTTCTTT
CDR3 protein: CASSLTGFQEAEAFF

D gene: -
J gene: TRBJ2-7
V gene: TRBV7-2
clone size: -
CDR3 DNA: TGTGCCAGCAGCCCTGTAGTGTCTAGCGCCGCCTACGAGCAGTACTTC
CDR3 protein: CASSPVVSSAAYEQYF

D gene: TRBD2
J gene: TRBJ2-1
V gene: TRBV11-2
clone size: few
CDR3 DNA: TGTGCCAGCAGATTAGCGGGCGTCTCCTACAATGAGCAGTTCTTC
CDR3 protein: CASRLAGVSYNEQFF

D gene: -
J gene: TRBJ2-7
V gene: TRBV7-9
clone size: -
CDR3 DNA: TGTGCCAGCAGCTTAGGGGCGGGTTTTAACGAGCAGTACTTC
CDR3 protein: CASSLGAGFNEQYF

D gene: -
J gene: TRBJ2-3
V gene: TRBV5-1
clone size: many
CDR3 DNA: TGCGCCAGCAACCGGGACTTCACCACAGATACGCAGTATTTT
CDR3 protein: CASNRDFTTDTQYF

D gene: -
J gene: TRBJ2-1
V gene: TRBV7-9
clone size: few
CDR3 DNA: TGTGCCAGCAGCTTAGCGCTTAGCAGCGAGCAGTTCTTC
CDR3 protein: CASSLALSSEQFF

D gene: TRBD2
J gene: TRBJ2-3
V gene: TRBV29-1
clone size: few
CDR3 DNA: TGCAGCGTTGGCCGGGGGGACTCCCACGCAGATACGCAGTATTTT
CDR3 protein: CSVGRGDSHADTQYF

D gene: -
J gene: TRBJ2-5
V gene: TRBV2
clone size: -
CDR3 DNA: TGTGCCAGTGGCAGGGTGCAAGAGACCCAGTACTTC
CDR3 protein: CASGRVQETQYF

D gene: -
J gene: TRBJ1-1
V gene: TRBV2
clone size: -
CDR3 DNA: TGTGCCAGCAGTGAACTGGCGGGAAACACTGAAGCTTTCTTT
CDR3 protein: CASSELAGNTEAFF

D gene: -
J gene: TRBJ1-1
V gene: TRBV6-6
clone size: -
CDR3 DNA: TGTGCCAGCAGCCCGGGGGTGGGCCCGAACACTGAAGCTTTCTTT
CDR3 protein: CASSPGVGPNTEAFF

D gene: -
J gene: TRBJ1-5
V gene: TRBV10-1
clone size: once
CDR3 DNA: TGCGCCAGCAGTGCGGGAACTCAGCCCCAGCATTTT
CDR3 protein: CASSAGTQPQHF

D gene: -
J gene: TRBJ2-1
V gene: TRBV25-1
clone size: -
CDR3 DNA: TGTGCCAGCAGTGAACAATACAATGAGCAGTTCTTC
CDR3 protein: CASSEQYNEQFF

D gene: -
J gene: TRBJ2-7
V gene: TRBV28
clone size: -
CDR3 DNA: TGTGCCAGCAGTCTCAGGGGAGGCGGGGTCAGGGAGCAGTACTTC
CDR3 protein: CASSLRGGGVREQYF

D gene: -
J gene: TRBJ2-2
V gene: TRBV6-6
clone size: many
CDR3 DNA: TGTGCCAGCAGTCCAGGGGTTACCGGGGAGCTGTTTTTT
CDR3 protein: CASSPGVTGELFF

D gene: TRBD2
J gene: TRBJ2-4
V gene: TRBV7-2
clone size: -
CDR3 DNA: TGTGCCAGCAGCAGCAGACTAGCGGGAGGGCTTTACATTCAGTACTTC
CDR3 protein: CASSSRLAGGLYIQYF

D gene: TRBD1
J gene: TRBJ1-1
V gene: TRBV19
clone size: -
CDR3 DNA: TGTGCCAGTAGTCTGACAGGGGATACTGAAGCTTTCTTT
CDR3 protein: CASSLTGDTEAFF

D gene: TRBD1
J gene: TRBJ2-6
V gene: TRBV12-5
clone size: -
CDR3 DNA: TGTGCTAGTGGCGCAGGGGGAACTATATCTGGGGCCAACGTCCTGACTTTC
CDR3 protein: CASGAGGTISGANVLTF